Each of the 26 T cell receptor beta chains below was sequenced from the same sample in a study of blood T cell repertoires in COVID-19. Method: immunoSEQ multiplex PCR; TCRdb's copy keeps in-frame clones and lacks some. The sample lists under 150,000 clones, roughly four fifths occurring once. The sample consisted of peripheral blood. Every receptor here comes from a human donor in a cohort sampled during active COVID-19.

The chain carries TRBV12-3 or TRBV12-4 and TRBJ2-1; D is undetermined. This CDR3 region has 12 residues. V lost 3 bases and J 7 bases, leaving 7 bases between the germline ends. In DNA form, the CDR3 reads TGTGCCAGCAGTTTTTCGGTGAATGAGCAGTTCTTC. It translates to CASSFSVNEQFF.

Points on this clone: At one boundary the junction diverges from the germline segment, which might be a read error. This rearrangement joins TRBV27 to TRBJ2-7, with TRBD2 identical over 13 bases. The CDR3 runs to 18 residues. Looked up from germline, CDR1 is MNHEY and CDR2 is SMNVEV (reference sequence). The CDR3 nucleotides are TGTGCCAGCAGTCGACTTGGGACTAGCGGGGTCCTCGGGGGGGAGCAGGTCTTC. This sequence encodes CASSRLGTSGVLGGEQVF.

The CDR3 protein is CASSWDKNTEAFF. The CDR3 DNA follows: TGTGCCAGCAGCTGGGACAAGAACACTGAAGCTTTCTTT. The chain uses TRBV5-5 and TRBJ1-1; TRBD1 is a possible D gene (6 bases). Germline V gene data show CDR1 as SGHKS and CDR2 as YYEKEE (reference sequence). V was clipped by 3 bases and J by 1 base, with 7 bases between them. The CDR3 spans 13 residues.

This rearrangement joins TRBV11-3 to TRBJ1-1, with TRBD1 identical over 7 bases. V was clipped by 5 bases and J by 8 bases; unmatched bases: 8. The CDR3 sequence is 13 residues long. Looked up from germline, CDR1 is SGHNT and CDR2 is YENEEA. The CDR3: CASSPRTGQEAFF. CDR3 DNA sequence: TGTGCCAGCAGCCCACGGACAGGACAGGAAGCTTTCTTT.

This chain connects TRBV15 to TRBJ1-6; 7 bases align to TRBD1. Germline trimming cut 0 bases from V and 4 bases from J; bases unmatched to any gene: 6. The CDR3 sequence is 17 residues long. Germline V gene lookup returns CDR1 LNHNV and CDR2 YYDKDF (reference sequence). CDR3 sequence (DNA): TGTGCCACCAGCAGAGAGGACAGGCCCATTTATAATTCACCCCTCCACTTT. Translating it yields CATSREDRPIYNSPLHF.

The rearrangement uses TRBV7-9 and TRBJ1-4, with D possibly TRBD1 on 5 matching bases. In germline, CDR1 is SEHNR, CDR2 FQNEAQ (reference sequence). V lost 5 bases and J lost 3, with 13 bases in between. There are 15 residues in the CDR3. The CDR3: CASSDPRDPNEKLFF. The CDR3 DNA is TGTGCCAGCAGCGACCCGCGGGACCCTAATGAAAAACTGTTTTTT.

The chain links TRBV9 to TRBJ1-4, with D possibly being TRBD1 (5 bases). The V and J ends lost 4 bases and 6 bases respectively, with 13 bases between them. This CDR3 is 14 amino acids long. CDR1 is SGDLS and CDR2 is YYNGEE in the germline V gene. The CDR3, as DNA: TGTGCCAGCAGCATGCACGGGACTCATGAAAAACTGTTTTTT. Translation: CASSMHGTHEKLFF.

Turning to this clone: The DNA is omitted, as the CDR3 cannot be located on it reliably, and the CDR3 follows TCRdb's listing. This chain links TRBV11-2 with TRBJ1-1; the table gives TRBD1 as D, unverified against the DNA. Both ends counted, the CDR3 spans 13 residues. Germline CDR1 and CDR2: SGHAT and FQNNGV. The CDR3 sequence is CASSGLVGTGIFF.

This chain joins TRBV2 and TRBJ1-1; 7 bases fit TRBD1. The germline gives CDR1 SNHLY, CDR2 FYNNEI. V was pared by 7 bases and J by 5 bases, with 4 bases of the junction left unmatched. This CDR3 comprises 12 residues. Here the CDR3 DNA reads TGTGCCAGCATACTACAGGGGACTGAAGCTTTCTTT. It translates to CASILQGTEAFF.

The CDR3 spells CAIGQGSNTGELFF. In nucleotides, the CDR3 is TGTGCCATCGGCCAGGGCTCGAACACCGGGGAGCTGTTTTTT. The rearrangement joins TRBV10-3 to TRBJ2-2; D is perhaps TRBD1 (5 bases). V was cut by 8 bases and J by 0 bases, with 10 bases left in between. The CDR3 totals 14 residues. The germline V gene has CDR1 ENHRY and CDR2 SYGVKD.

This chain connects TRBV19 to TRBJ2-3; 12 bases are a match to TRBD2. Looked up from germline, CDR1 is LNHDA and CDR2 is SQIVND (reference sequence). The ends lost 3 bases at V and 2 bases at J; junction bases unmatched: 6. The CDR3 runs to 17 residues. This chain's CDR3 is CASSIALAGGVTDTQYF. CDR3 nucleotide sequence: TGTGCCAGTAGTATCGCCCTAGCGGGGGGGGTCACAGATACGCAGTATTTT.

The V call is TRBV6-6, the J call TRBJ2-2, with 8 nucleotides matching TRBD1. Germline lookup yields CDR1 MNHNY and CDR2 SVGAGI (reference sequence). This CDR3 has 15 residues. V was pared by 6 bases and J by 7 bases, with 10 bases of the junction left unmatched. Here the CDR3 reads CASSRTTGAIGELFF. The CDR3 DNA is TGTGCCAGCAGCCGTACGACAGGGGCGATCGGGGAGCTGTTTTTT.

V and J are TRBV4-1 and TRBJ1-2, with D maybe TRBD1 (5 bases). Trimming cost V 6 bases and J 3 bases, with 20 bases left between them. Germline V lookup: CDR1 MGHRA, CDR2 YSYEKL. This CDR3 has 16 residues. The CDR3 sequence is CASRPLGREADYGYTF. The CDR3 nucleotides read TGCGCCAGCAGACCTTTGGGCAGGGAGGCCGACTATGGCTACACCTTC.

The rearrangement links TRBV14 to TRBJ1-6, with a possible D match to TRBD1 (6 bases). The CDR3 length is 14 residues. Between the trimmed V and J ends, which lost 5 bases and 10 bases, there was a span of 15 bases. CDR1 is SGHDN, CDR2 FVKESK, per germline. Written as DNA, the CDR3 is TGTGCCAGCAGCTATTCCAGGGGCCAGTCACCCCTCCACTTT. Protein product: CASSYSRGQSPLHF. Complete variable domain (other parts from reference TRBV14 and TRBJ1-6): EAGVTQFPSHSVIEKGQTVTLRCDPISGHDNLYWYRRVMGKEIKFLLHFVKESKQDESGMPNNRFLAERTGGTYSTLKVQPAELEDSGVYFCASSYSRGQSPLHFGNGTRLTVT.

The chain combines TRBV5-1 with TRBJ2-7; tentative D call: TRBD2 (6 bases). Germline-derived CDR1 and CDR2 are SGHRS and YFSETQ. V dropped 3 bases and J dropped 4 bases, with 11 bases sitting between them. This CDR3 region has 13 residues. The CDR3: CASSWTGGYEQYF. DNA for the CDR3: TGCGCCAGCAGCTGGACCGGGGGATACGAGCAGTACTTC.

The V and J genes are TRBV7-2 and TRBJ2-3, with D possibly matching TRBD1 (7 bases). Germline CDR1 and CDR2: SGHTA and FQGNSA. Trimming took 5 bases from V and 4 from J, leaving 19 bases between them. The CDR3 contains 16 residues. The CDR3 coding sequence is TGTGCCAGCAGCCCGCAGGGGGGAGCGATCCCAGATACGCAGTATTTT. Its protein is CASSPQGGAIPDTQYF.

This clone is a singleton in its sample. CDR3 sequence (DNA): TGTGCCAGTACCCCGCAGGTCGGACAGGGTAGAACTGAAGCTTTCTTT. Protein: CASTPQVGQGRTEAFF. This chain links TRBV19 with TRBJ1-1; TRBD1 matches 8 bases. J gave up 5 bases and V 7 bases, and 15 bases lay outside the gene matches. Germline V lookup: CDR1 LNHDA, CDR2 SQIVND (reference sequence). The CDR3 runs to 16 residues.

V is TRBV12-3 or TRBV12-4 and J is TRBJ1-1; TRBD1 aligns across 10 bases. With 5 bases clipped from V and 11 bases from J, the junction kept 8 bases outside the gene matches. The CDR3 has 13 residues. CDR3 nucleotide sequence: TGTGCCAGCAGTGTCGACAGGGGGCTGGGGGCTTTCTTT. Translating gives CASSVDRGLGAFF.

At least ten counts were recorded for this clone. The chain links TRBV30 to TRBJ2-7; TRBD2 might be the D (5 bases). The CDR3 contains 12 residues. Trimming removed 4 bases from V and 3 bases from J, with 10 bases in between. Germline assignment: CDR1 GTSNPN and CDR2 SVGIG (reference sequence). CDR3 amino acids: CAWTLSGYEQYF. The CDR3 nucleotides read TGTGCCTGGACTCTCAGCGGCTACGAGCAGTACTTC.

The chain recombines TRBV27 with TRBJ2-7; D unclear. CDR3 length: 15 amino acids. Germline V gene lookup returns CDR1 MNHEY and CDR2 SMNVEV (reference sequence). V was cut by 1 base and J by 6 bases, with 16 bases left in between. The CDR3 DNA sequence: TGTGCCAGCAGTTTATACCCCGACTCCCCGAGCGAGCAGTACTTC. Protein product: CASSLYPDSPSEQYF.

This rearrangement joins TRBV7-9 to TRBJ1-2; 10 bases are a match to TRBD1. Trimming at V came to 3 bases and at J to 2 bases, leaving 0 bases not matched to a gene. The length of the CDR3 is 14 residues. CDR1 is SEHNR, CDR2 FQNEAQ, per germline (reference sequence). The CDR3 loop reads CASSLGQGNYGYTF. The DNA for the CDR3 is TGTGCCAGCAGCTTGGGACAGGGGAACTATGGCTACACCTTC.

The CDR3 here is CASSLAPQGSYGYTF. The CDR3 nucleotides are TGTGCCAGCAGCTTGGCCCCCCAGGGAAGCTATGGCTACACCTTC. The chain has TRBV5-6 and TRBJ1-2, with D maybe TRBD1 (5 bases). CDR1 and CDR2 from the germline V gene are SGHDT and YYEEEE. With 0 bases removed from V and 4 bases from J, the gap between germline ends came to 13 bases. This CDR3 contains 15 residues.

The chain has TRBV3-1 (or the pseudogene TRBV3-2) and TRBJ2-3; 8 nucleotides agree with TRBD2. This CDR3 region has 15 residues. The germline CDR1 and CDR2 sequences are LGHDT and YNNKEL (reference sequence). V lost 4 bases and J lost 6; bases outside the gene matches: 9. The CDR3 DNA is TGTGCCAGCAGCCCTTCCGGGACTAGGATGGATACGCAGTATTTT. Protein product: CASSPSGTRMDTQYF.

The chain uses TRBV7-2 and TRBJ1-4, with D uncertain. Trimming left V 3 bases short and J 7 bases short, with 15 bases between. The germline CDR1 and CDR2 sequences are SGHTA and FQGNSA. The CDR3 loop spans 15 amino acids. CDR3 region: CASSLAWAGSEKLFF. In DNA form, the CDR3 reads TGTGCCAGCAGCTTGGCGTGGGCAGGTTCTGAAAAACTGTTTTTT.

The rearrangement uses TRBV6-6 and TRBJ2-3, with TRBD2 matching over 9 bases. Germline loops: CDR1 MNHNY, CDR2 SVGAGI (reference sequence). After removal of 2 bases from V and 3 bases from J, the junction contained 6 bases not matched to a gene. CDR3 length: 16 residues. CDR3 sequence: CASSYPRGGVTDTQYF. The CDR3 bases are TGTGCCAGCAGTTACCCGCGGGGGGGCGTGACAGATACGCAGTATTTT.

J is TRBJ2-2 and V is TRBV7-3; 11 positions match TRBD1. Germline trimming cut 4 bases from V and 5 bases from J; bases unmatched to any gene: 6. CDR1 is SGHTA, CDR2 FQGTGA, per germline. This CDR3 has 16 amino acids. DNA of the CDR3: TGTGCCAGCAGCTGGACAGGGGGCGTTGGTACCGGGGAGCTGTTTTTT. Amino acid sequence: CASSWTGGVGTGELFF.